These T cell receptor beta chains were read from a single sample in a study of blood T cell repertoires in COVID-19. Repertoires were generated with immunoSEQ multiplex PCR, while TCRdb's copy carries only in-frame clones and drops some. The profile shows around 120,000 clones, 85% to 90% of them singletons. Sequencing was done on a sample of peripheral blood. The receptors shown here come from a woman between 65 and 79 years old with acute or convalescent COVID-19. The CDR3 runs from the conserved cysteine through the conserved F or W. The order of the fields is V gene, CDR3 length, J gene, D gene, clone size, CDR3 DNA, CDR3 protein. D genes are given only for firm matches. Not every row has a clone size; where given, it reads once, few, many or a size class.

V: TRBV27
length: 13
J: TRBJ1-2
D: NA
size: NA
DNA: TGTGCCAGCAGTTTATATGGAGCGAAGGGCTACACCTTC
CDR3: CASSLYGAKGYTF

V: TRBV2
length: 13
J: TRBJ1-2
D: TRBD1
size: NA
DNA: TGTGCCAGCAAAAAACAGGGGGAGGACGGCTACACCTTC
CDR3: CASKKQGEDGYTF

V: TRBV3-1/TRBV3-2
length: 14
J: TRBJ2-3
D: NA
size: NA
DNA: TGTGCCAGCAGCCGTTTTGTAGCCACAGATACGCAGTATTTT
CDR3: CASSRFVATDTQYF

V: TRBV6-5
length: 14
J: TRBJ2-1
D: NA
size: NA
DNA: TGTGCCAGCAGTTATACCGGGGCCTACAATGAGCAGTTCTTC
CDR3: CASSYTGAYNEQFF

V: TRBV29-1
length: 15
J: TRBJ2-2
D: NA
size: few
DNA: TGCAGCGTTGAAAGGACACCTGGGAACACCGGGGAGCTGTTTTTT
CDR3: CSVERTPGNTGELFF

V: TRBV30
length: 14
J: TRBJ1-3
D: NA
size: NA
DNA: TGTGCCTTCCCAGGAGGGAGCTCTGGAAACACCATATATTTT
CDR3: CAFPGGSSGNTIYF

V: TRBV7-6
length: 16
J: TRBJ1-4
D: TRBD1
size: NA
DNA: TGTGCCAGCAGCTTAGCGACAGGGTTGGAGGGGGAAAAACTGTTTTTT
CDR3: CASSLATGLEGEKLFF

V: TRBV28
length: 14
J: TRBJ1-2
D: NA
size: NA
DNA: TGTGCCAGCAGTTTAGAGGGCCCCTACTATGGCTACACCTTC
CDR3: CASSLEGPYYGYTF

V: TRBV18
length: 14
J: TRBJ2-7
D: NA
size: NA
DNA: TGTGCCAGCTCACCTCCCGAGAGGGCGCGGGGACAGTACTTC
CDR3: CASSPPERARGQYF

V: TRBV28
length: 12
J: TRBJ1-1
D: NA
size: NA
DNA: TGTGCCAGCAGTCTTTACAGGGCGTACGCTTTCTTT
CDR3: CASSLYRAYAFF

V: TRBV11-3
length: 16
J: TRBJ2-7
D: NA
size: NA
DNA: TGTGCCAGCAGCCCCCGTGTCGGAGACAGTTCCTACGAGCAGTACTTC
CDR3: CASSPRVGDSSYEQYF

V: TRBV6-2/TRBV6-3
length: 16
J: TRBJ1-2
D: TRBD1
size: NA
DNA: TGTGCCAGCACCCCGGGACAGGGTGGAGCACTATGGGGCTACACCTTC
CDR3: CASTPGQGGALWGYTF

V: TRBV29-1
length: 14
J: TRBJ1-4
D: NA
size: NA
DNA: TGCAGCGTTGAGGGGGTGGAGGGTTCCGAAAAACTGTTTTTT
CDR3: CSVEGVEGSEKLFF

V: TRBV29-1
length: 12
J: TRBJ1-6
D: NA
size: few
DNA: TGCAGCGGGGGAGGAGGTGATTCACCCCTCCACTTT
CDR3: CSGGGGDSPLHF

V: TRBV4-2
length: 14
J: TRBJ2-5
D: NA
size: NA
DNA: TGTGCCAGCAGCCAAGCACTGTCTCAAGAGACCCAGTACTTC
CDR3: CASSQALSQETQYF

V: TRBV12-3/TRBV12-4
length: 13
J: TRBJ1-2
D: NA
size: NA
DNA: TGTGCCAGCAGTTTAATGGAGGGCTATGGCTACACCTTC
CDR3: CASSLMEGYGYTF

V: TRBV5-1
length: 15
J: TRBJ2-1
D: TRBD1
size: NA
DNA: TGCGCCAGCAGCTTCCCGACAGGGGGTATGAATGAGCAGTTCTTC
CDR3: CASSFPTGGMNEQFF

V: TRBV28
length: 13
J: TRBJ1-4
D: TRBD1
size: once
DNA: TGTGCCAGCAGGAGGACAGGGTATGAAAAACTGTTTTTT
CDR3: CASRRTGYEKLFF

V: TRBV5-1
length: 16
J: TRBJ1-1
D: NA
size: NA
DNA: TGCGCCAGCAGCTCGACCTTGACAGGACGGGGCACTGAAGCTTTCTTT
CDR3: CASSSTLTGRGTEAFF

V: TRBV6-6
length: 15
J: TRBJ2-4
D: TRBD2
size: NA
DNA: TGTGCCAGCAGTTACCCAGGACTAGCGGAAAACATTCAGTACTTC
CDR3: CASSYPGLAENIQYF

V: TRBV30
length: 19
J: TRBJ2-6
D: TRBD2
size: NA
DNA: TGTGCCTGGAGTGTCATTCAACTAGCGCCCAGCTCTGGGGCCAACGTCCTGACTTTC
CDR3: CAWSVIQLAPSSGANVLTF

V: TRBV5-1
length: 15
J: TRBJ1-5
D: TRBD1
size: NA
DNA: TGCGCCAGCAGCACCGGGACAGGGCCCTTCCAGCCCCAGCATTTT
CDR3: CASSTGTGPFQPQHF

V: TRBV7-2
length: 12
J: TRBJ2-7
D: NA
size: NA
DNA: TGTGCCAGCAGCCTAAACTGGTACGAGCAGTACTTC
CDR3: CASSLNWYEQYF

V: TRBV5-1
length: 17
J: TRBJ2-3
D: NA
size: NA
DNA: TGCGCCAGCAGCCGTGATGTCGTCGCGGGTAGCACAGATACGCAGTATTTT
CDR3: CASSRDVVAGSTDTQYF

V: TRBV10-3
length: 15
J: TRBJ1-5
D: TRBD1
size: NA
DNA: TGTGCCATCAGTGACCCTGACAGGGGGCGTCAGCCCCAGCATTTT
CDR3: CAISDPDRGRQPQHF

V: TRBV19
length: 14
J: TRBJ1-1
D: NA
size: NA
DNA: TGTGCCAGTAGTATAGCCGACATGAACACTGAAGCTTTCTTT
CDR3: CASSIADMNTEAFF